The T cell receptor beta chain described here comes from a study of blood T cell repertoires in COVID-19. With V trimmed by 5 bases and J by 4 bases, 3 bases remained unmatched. Germline V gene data show CDR1 as MNHEY and CDR2 as SVGAGI. This CDR3 has 13 residues. Measured with immunoSEQ multiplex PCR; TCRdb has only the in-frame clones, and not every one. The data hold more than 200,000 clones, with less than 90% observed a single time. This sequence joins TRBV6-5 and TRBJ2-5; 8 positions agree with TRBD1. The sample was peripheral blood. This sequence was found in a woman aged 80 or over with COVID-19, enrolled during active disease. The DNA of the CDR3 is TGTGCCAGCAGTAGGACAGGGCGAGAGACCCAGTACTTC. Protein product: CASSRTGRETQYF.